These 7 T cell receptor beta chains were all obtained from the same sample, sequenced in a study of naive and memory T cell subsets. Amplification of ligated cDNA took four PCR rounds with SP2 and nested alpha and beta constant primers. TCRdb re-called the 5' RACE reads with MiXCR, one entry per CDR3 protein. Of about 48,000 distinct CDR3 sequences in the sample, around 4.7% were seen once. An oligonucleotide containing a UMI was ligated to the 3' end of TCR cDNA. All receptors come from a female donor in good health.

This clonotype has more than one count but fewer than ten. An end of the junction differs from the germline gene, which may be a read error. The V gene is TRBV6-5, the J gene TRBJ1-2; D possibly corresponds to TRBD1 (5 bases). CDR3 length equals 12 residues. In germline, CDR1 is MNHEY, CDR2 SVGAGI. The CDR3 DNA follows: TGTGCCAGCAGTTATGACAGATATGGCGACACCTTC. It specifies CASSYDRYGDTF.

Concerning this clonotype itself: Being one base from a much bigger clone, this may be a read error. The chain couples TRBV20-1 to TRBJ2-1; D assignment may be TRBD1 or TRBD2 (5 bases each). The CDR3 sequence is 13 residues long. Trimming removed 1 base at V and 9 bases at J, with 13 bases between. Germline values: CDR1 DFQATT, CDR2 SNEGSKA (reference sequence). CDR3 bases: TGCAGTGCTAGAGGGGCGGGTAGGGGTGAGCAGTTCTTC. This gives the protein CSARGAGRGEQFF.

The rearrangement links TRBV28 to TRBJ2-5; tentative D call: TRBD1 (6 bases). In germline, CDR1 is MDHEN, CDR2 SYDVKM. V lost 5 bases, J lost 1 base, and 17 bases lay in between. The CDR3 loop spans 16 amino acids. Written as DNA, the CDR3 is TGTGCCAGCAGTCGAAGAGCTGGCAGGGGCCAAGAGACCCAGTACTTC. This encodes CASSRRAGRGQETQYF.

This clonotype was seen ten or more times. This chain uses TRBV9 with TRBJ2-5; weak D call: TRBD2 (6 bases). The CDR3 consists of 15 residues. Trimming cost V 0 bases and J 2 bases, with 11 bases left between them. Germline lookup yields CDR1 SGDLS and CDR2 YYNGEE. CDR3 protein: CASSVEGTGQETQYF. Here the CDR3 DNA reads TGTGCCAGCAGCGTAGAGGGGACTGGGCAAGAGACCCAGTACTTC.

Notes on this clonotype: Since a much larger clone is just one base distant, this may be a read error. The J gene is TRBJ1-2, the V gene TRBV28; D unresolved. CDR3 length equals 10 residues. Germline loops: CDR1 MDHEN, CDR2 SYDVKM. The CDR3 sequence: CASSSYGDTF. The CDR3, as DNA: TGTGCCAGCAGTTCCTATGGCGACACCTTC.

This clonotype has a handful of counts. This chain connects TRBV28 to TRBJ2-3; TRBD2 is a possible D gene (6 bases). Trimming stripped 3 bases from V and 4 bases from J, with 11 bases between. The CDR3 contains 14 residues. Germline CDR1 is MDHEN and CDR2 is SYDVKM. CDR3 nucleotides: TGTGCCAGCAGTTTGGATGCGGGATCAGATACGCAGTATTTT. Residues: CASSLDAGSDTQYF. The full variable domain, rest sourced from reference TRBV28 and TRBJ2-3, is DVKVTQSSRYLVKRTGEKVFLECVQDMDHENMFWYRQDPGLGLRLIYFSYDVKMKEKGDIPEGYSVSREKKERFSLILESASTNQTSMYLCASSLDAGSDTQYFGPGTRLTVL.

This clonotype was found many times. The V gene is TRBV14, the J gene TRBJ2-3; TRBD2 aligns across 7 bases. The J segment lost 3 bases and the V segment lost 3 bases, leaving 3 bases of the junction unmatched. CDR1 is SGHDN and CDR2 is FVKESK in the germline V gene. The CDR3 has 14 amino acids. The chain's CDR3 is CASSHTAGTDTQYF. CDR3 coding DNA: TGTGCCAGCAGCCATACAGCGGGGACAGATACGCAGTATTTT.